This TCR beta chain emerged from a study of cytomegalovirus exposure and HLA in healthy donors. CDR1 is MNHEY and CDR2 is SVGAGI in the germline V gene. The CDR3 is made up of 15 amino acids. The V and J ends lost 0 bases and 5 bases, in that order; junction bases with no gene match: 4. TCRdb keeps only in-frame clones here, not all; method: immunoSEQ multiplex PCR. The sample records some 290,000 clones, nearly 90% being singletons. The study drew the donors from its approximately 120-subject validation cohort, separate from the roughly 700-subject first cohort. The specimen was PBMCs. The V gene is TRBV6-5, the J gene TRBJ1-1; 9 bases match TRBD1. This TCR derives from a man younger than 40 in good health and CMV-seronegative. Written as DNA, the CDR3 is TGTGCCAGCAGTTACTCGTCGGACAGGGGAACTGAAGCTTTCTTT. Translation: CASSYSSDRGTEAFF.